Below are 15 T cell receptor beta chains sequenced from a single sample in a study of blood T cell repertoires in COVID-19. Using immunoSEQ multiplex PCR, the repertoire was profiled, and TCRdb retains in-frame clones only, with some absent. Of over 80,000 clones in the sample, approximately 90% were seen once. Sequencing was done on a sample of peripheral blood. Every receptor here comes from a woman over 75 with acute or convalescent COVID-19.

The chain combines TRBV27 with TRBJ2-2; 9 bases are a match to TRBD1. In germline, CDR1 is MNHEY, CDR2 SMNVEV (reference sequence). The V segment lost 7 bases and the J segment 4 bases; nucleotides outside the gene matches: 13. The CDR3 length is 17 residues. The CDR3 reads CASKPWEGQGFTGELFF. The CDR3 DNA follows: TGTGCCAGCAAACCCTGGGAGGGACAGGGCTTCACCGGGGAGCTGTTTTTT.

The J gene is TRBJ2-5, the V gene TRBV10-3; D possibly corresponds to TRBD2 (6 bases). The V and J ends lost 0 bases and 4 bases respectively, with 12 bases between them. There are 15 residues in the CDR3. Germline V gene sequence: CDR1 ENHRY, CDR2 SYGVKD. This chain's CDR3 is CAISESGGRGETQYF. Here the CDR3 DNA reads TGTGCCATCAGTGAGTCGGGGGGACGAGGAGAGACCCAGTACTTC.

The genes are TRBV24-1 and TRBJ2-5; D gene unclear. Germline loops: CDR1 KGHDR, CDR2 SFDVKD. Trimming shortened V by 8 bases and J by 3 bases, and 12 bases separated the two germline ends. The CDR3 consists of 13 residues. The CDR3 DNA reads TGTGCCACCACAGACGGTGCGGAAGAGACCCAGTACTTC. Translation gives CATTDGAEETQYF.

This clone was observed a single time. This chain joins TRBV12-3 or TRBV12-4 and TRBJ1-3; a possible D gene is TRBD1 (5 bases). This CDR3 has 13 amino acids. The V and J ends lost 5 bases and 4 bases respectively, with 9 bases between them. The CDR3 region is CASSPPGGNTIYF. Here the CDR3 DNA reads TGTGCCAGCAGTCCCCCAGGGGGAAACACCATATATTTT.

This clone was counted once. This chain joins TRBV3-1 (or the pseudogene TRBV3-2) and TRBJ2-1; weak D call: TRBD2 (6 bases). The length of the CDR3 is 15 residues. Germline-derived CDR1 and CDR2 are LGHDT and YNNKEL (reference sequence). Between the trimmed V and J ends, which lost 10 bases and 9 bases, there was a span of 25 bases. The CDR3 coding sequence is TGTGCCACCTCCCCTAGCGACCTGGGTCGGGGTGAGCAGTTCTTC. It is translated as CATSPSDLGRGEQFF.

In its sample, this clone was seen once. The V and J genes are TRBV9 and TRBJ2-5; D not certain. CDR1 SGDLS and CDR2 YYNGEE come from the germline V gene. Trimming removed 0 bases from V and 5 bases from J, with 11 bases in between. CDR3 length: 14 amino acids. Here the CDR3 DNA reads TGTGCCAGCAGCGTAGCACTACTCGGCGAGACCCAGTACTTC. This gives the protein CASSVALLGETQYF.

This sequence joins TRBV28 and TRBJ1-2, with 7 bases identical to TRBD1. The J segment lost 2 bases and the V segment lost 5 bases, leaving 5 bases of the junction unmatched. The CDR3 consists of 14 residues. Germline V gives CDR1 MDHEN, CDR2 SYDVKM. The CDR3 DNA follows: TGTGCCAGCAGTGCGGGACAGTTCAACTATGGCTACACCTTC. This encodes CASSAGQFNYGYTF.

This rearrangement joins TRBV6-1 to TRBJ2-5; the D gene is possibly TRBD2 (7 bases). The germline V gene encodes CDR1 MNHNS and CDR2 SASEGT. The CDR3 spans 17 residues. V was cut by 4 bases and J by 0 bases, with 18 bases left in between. CDR3 sequence: CASSVGAGALYQETQYF. CDR3 DNA sequence: TGTGCCAGCAGTGTGGGCGCGGGGGCTCTGTACCAAGAGACCCAGTACTTC.

The chain couples TRBV28 to TRBJ2-5; possible D gene TRBD1, 6 bases. Germline CDR1 reads MDHEN; CDR2 reads SYDVKM. The CDR3 is made up of 14 amino acids. The ends were cut back, 2 bases at V and 1 base at J, with 8 bases in the middle. The DNA for the CDR3 is TGTGCCAGCAGTTTACGAGGGGGCCAAGAGACCCAGTACTTC. Its translation: CASSLRGGQETQYF.

This clone was recorded a few times. Other DNA sequences in this sample translate to the same CDR3. The chain joins TRBV27 to TRBJ1-2, with 8 bases aligning to TRBD1. The trim removed 5 bases at V and 2 bases at J, leaving 4 bases unmatched. In germline, CDR1 is MNHEY, CDR2 SMNVEV (reference sequence). The CDR3 runs to 14 residues. CDR3: CASSPRQGNYGYTF. In DNA, the CDR3 is TGTGCCAGCAGTCCCCGACAGGGGAACTATGGCTACACCTTC.

The chain links TRBV4-3 to TRBJ1-2, with no clear D. Trimming took off 4 bases at V and 1 base at J, with 25 bases between the two ends. This CDR3 contains 19 residues. Per germline, CDR1 LGHNA and CDR2 YSLEER. The CDR3 spells CASSPEIMAVSRYNYGYTF. The CDR3 bases are TGCGCCAGCAGCCCAGAAATTATGGCAGTTTCCCGATATAACTATGGCTACACCTTC.

This chain uses TRBV5-4 with TRBJ2-3; 11 bases are shared with TRBD2. V trimming: 1 base; J trimming: 6 bases; junction bases outside the gene matches: 10. The CDR3 totals 17 residues. CDR1 is SGHNT and CDR2 is YYREEE in the germline V gene (reference sequence). CDR3 sequence: CASSLFISGGAGDTQYF. DNA of the CDR3: TGTGCCAGCAGCTTGTTTATTAGCGGGGGGGCCGGGGATACGCAGTATTTT.

This clone was recorded a few times. V usage is TRBV7-2 and J usage is TRBJ1-5; D gene unclear. The germline CDR1 and CDR2 sequences are SGHTA and FQGNSA. The CDR3 has 14 amino acids. Deletions cut 5 bases from V and 0 bases from J, with 8 bases between. CDR3 in amino acids: CASSLEYSNQPQHF. CDR3 bases: TGTGCCAGCAGCCTCGAGTATAGCAATCAGCCCCAGCATTTT.

The V and J genes are TRBV5-1 and TRBJ1-3; 7 bases are a match to TRBD1. J was trimmed by 4 bases and V by 1 base; bases with no gene match: 11. Germline CDR1 is SGHRS and CDR2 is YFSETQ. The CDR3 runs 17 residues. The CDR3 DNA follows: TGCGCCAGCAGCTTGACCCGCACCGGGACAGCCGGAAACACCATATATTTT. As protein: CASSLTRTGTAGNTIYF.

The chain employs TRBV12-3 or TRBV12-4 and TRBJ1-2; D gene uncertain. CDR3 length equals 13 residues. Trimming took off 8 bases at V and 4 bases at J, with 14 bases between the two ends. The CDR3, as DNA: TGTGCCAGCCACGGAGGAGTAGGCTATGGCTACACCTTC. This translates into CASHGGVGYGYTF.